These 8 T cell receptor beta chains share one sample of origin, sequenced in a study of blood T cell repertoires in COVID-19. Sequencing used immunoSEQ multiplex PCR; TCRdb keeps in-frame clones, though not all of them. The data contain about 140,000 clones, 85% to 90% of them singletons. The sample consisted of peripheral blood. The receptors were gathered from a woman aged 55-70 years with acute or convalescent COVID-19.

The chain joins TRBV3-1 (or the pseudogene TRBV3-2) to TRBJ1-1, with D possibly matching TRBD1 (6 bases). Deletions cut 4 bases from V and 0 bases from J, with 12 bases between. This CDR3 contains 15 residues. The germline V gene has CDR1 LGHDT and CDR2 YNNKEL (reference sequence). The CDR3 DNA is TGTGCCAGCAGCCGAGGGGGTTCCGTGAACACTGAAGCTTTCTTT. Protein sequence: CASSRGGSVNTEAFF.

CDR3 region: CAISDYAGGLGTGELFF. CDR3 coding DNA: TGTGCCATCAGTGATTATGCAGGGGGATTGGGAACCGGGGAGCTGTTTTTT. V usage is TRBV10-3 and J usage is TRBJ2-2, with TRBD1 matching 7 bases. V shed 3 bases and J 5 bases; nucleotides not matched to a gene: 12. Germline CDR1 is ENHRY and CDR2 is SYGVKD. CDR3 length: 17 residues.

This rearrangement joins TRBV5-5 to TRBJ2-3, with D possibly TRBD1 on 6 matching bases. Trimming shortened V by 0 bases and J by 3 bases, and 11 bases separated the two germline ends. The CDR3 consists of 15 residues. Per germline, CDR1 SGHKS and CDR2 YYEKEE (reference sequence). The chain's CDR3 is CASSLEGHLTDTQYF. The CDR3 DNA follows: TGTGCCAGCAGCTTGGAGGGACACCTGACAGATACGCAGTATTTT.

The chain carries TRBV11-3 and TRBJ2-7; 12 bases line up with TRBD2. The germline V gene encodes CDR1 SGHNT and CDR2 YENEEA. The CDR3 consists of 14 residues. Trimming removed 5 bases from V and 4 bases from J; junction bases left unmatched: 3. CDR3 sequence: CASSRTSGVYEQYF. CDR3 in DNA: TGTGCCAGCAGCAGGACTAGCGGGGTGTACGAGCAGTACTTC.

This sequence joins TRBV11-2 and TRBJ2-7; 7 nucleotides line up with TRBD1. The CDR3 is 15 residues long. V lost 1 base to trimming and J lost 1 base; unmatched junction nucleotides: 4. Germline assignment: CDR1 SGHAT and CDR2 FQNNGV. The CDR3 DNA sequence: TGTGCCAGCAGCTTAGGGTCGACAGGGTCCTACGAGCAGTACTTC. Translating it yields CASSLGSTGSYEQYF.

The V gene is TRBV12-3 or TRBV12-4, the J gene TRBJ2-7; 7 bases line up with TRBD1. The V segment lost 3 bases and the J segment 2 bases; nucleotides outside the gene matches: 1. The CDR3 spans 13 residues. In nucleotides, the CDR3 is TGTGCCAGCAGTTTCACAGGGGCCTACGAGCAGTACTTC. Translating it yields CASSFTGAYEQYF.

The gene calls are TRBV5-1 and TRBJ2-3; TRBD1 matches at 9 bases. The CDR3 is 15 residues long. The germline gives CDR1 SGHRS, CDR2 YFSETQ. V dropped 4 bases and J dropped 6; count of bases not matched to a gene: 9. The CDR3 spells CASSLWTGAADTQYF. The DNA of the CDR3 is TGCGCCAGCAGCCTTTGGACAGGGGCCGCGGATACGCAGTATTTT.

This clone was recorded once. This chain uses TRBV12-3 or TRBV12-4 with TRBJ1-5; unclear D gene. The CDR3 has 12 residues. Trimming took 5 bases from V and 3 from J, leaving 5 bases between them. Here the CDR3 DNA reads TGTGCCAGCAGTCCAAACAATCAGCCCCAGCATTTT. It encodes CASSPNNQPQHF.